Listed below are T cell receptor beta chains from one sample, sequenced in a study of cytomegalovirus exposure and HLA in healthy donors. Produced via immunoSEQ multiplex PCR; TCRdb's table is partial and in-frame only. The data show 120,000 to 150,000 clones, around 84% seen once. The sequenced material came from PBMCs. These receptors were collected from a boy younger than 10 in good health and CMV-seronegative. Both conserved end residues are part of each CDR3. A D gene is named only where the DNA matches it firmly. Not every row has a clone size; where given, it reads once, few, many or a size class.

size: .
J: TRBJ1-6
D: .
V: TRBV4-1
DNA: TGCGCCAGCAGCCAAGCGCCGAGCTCCTATAATTCACCCCTCCACTTT
CDR3: CASSQAPSSYNSPLHF

size: few
J: TRBJ2-1
D: TRBD1
V: TRBV5-1
DNA: TGCGCCAGCAGCTGGGGGGACAGGGGACACAATGAGCAGTTCTTC
CDR3: CASSWGDRGHNEQFF

size: .
J: TRBJ2-5
D: TRBD2
V: TRBV4-2
DNA: TGTGCCAGCAGCCAAGGCGGTCTCGGACTAGCGAATCGGGAGACCCAGTACTTC
CDR3: CASSQGGLGLANRETQYF

size: .
J: TRBJ2-7
D: .
V: TRBV5-5
DNA: TGTGCCAGCAGCTTGGACCTTCGGTACGAGCAGTACTTC
CDR3: CASSLDLRYEQYF

size: few
J: TRBJ1-2
D: .
V: TRBV5-6
DNA: TGTGCCAGCAGCTTTGTGGGGAGAATAAACTATGGCTACACCTTC
CDR3: CASSFVGRINYGYTF

size: .
J: TRBJ2-3
D: .
V: TRBV7-3
DNA: TGTGCCAGCAGCCCCCTCCGACAGGGAGGAGCAGATACGCAGTATTTT
CDR3: CASSPLRQGGADTQYF

size: .
J: TRBJ1-6
D: TRBD1
V: TRBV27
DNA: TGTGCCAGCAGTTTGTTAGGGACAGGGGGTAATTCACCCCTCCACTTT
CDR3: CASSLLGTGGNSPLHF

size: .
J: TRBJ1-2
D: .
V: TRBV5-5
DNA: TGTGCCAGCAGCTTGCCGGGGGGCCGCAGTGGGGGCTACACCTTC
CDR3: CASSLPGGRSGGYTF

size: .
J: TRBJ2-3
D: TRBD2
V: TRBV5-1
DNA: TGCGCCAGCAGCTTGCAGACTAGCGGGGGCGCAGATACGCAGTATTTT
CDR3: CASSLQTSGGADTQYF

size: .
J: TRBJ2-1
D: TRBD2
V: TRBV6-1
DNA: TGTGCCAGCACGCCGGGACTAGCGTACAATGAGCAGTTCTTC
CDR3: CASTPGLAYNEQFF

size: few
J: TRBJ2-7
D: .
V: TRBV2
DNA: TGTGCCAGCAGCCGTCTAGAAACCTACGAGCAGTACTTC
CDR3: CASSRLETYEQYF

size: .
J: TRBJ2-1
D: TRBD2
V: TRBV18
DNA: TGTGCCAGCTCACCACGTGGCGGGAGGGCTCTGAATGAGCAGTTCTTC
CDR3: CASSPRGGRALNEQFF

size: few
J: TRBJ2-3
D: TRBD1
V: TRBV9
DNA: TGTGCCAGCAGCGTTCTGGACAGGGGAGATACGCAGTATTTT
CDR3: CASSVLDRGDTQYF

size: .
J: TRBJ1-2
D: .
V: TRBV11-2
DNA: TGTGCCAGCAGCTTAACGTCAGGCAGGGGCTATGGCTACACCTTC
CDR3: CASSLTSGRGYGYTF

size: .
J: TRBJ2-2
D: .
V: TRBV11-3
DNA: TGTGCCAGCAGCTCCTCAGACACCTTTAACACCGGGGAGCTGTTTTTT
CDR3: CASSSSDTFNTGELFF

size: .
J: TRBJ2-1
D: .
V: TRBV7-2
DNA: TGTGCCAGCAGCTTAGCGGCAATCTCCTACAATGAGCAGTTCTTC
CDR3: CASSLAAISYNEQFF

size: .
J: TRBJ2-3
D: .
V: TRBV2
DNA: TGTGCGACCAACAGAAGAGACTATGACACAGATACGCAGTATTTT
CDR3: CATNRRDYDTDTQYF

size: .
J: TRBJ1-2
D: TRBD1
V: TRBV28
DNA: TGTGCCAGCAGTTGGACAGGGGTTCCTTATGGCTACACCTTC
CDR3: CASSWTGVPYGYTF